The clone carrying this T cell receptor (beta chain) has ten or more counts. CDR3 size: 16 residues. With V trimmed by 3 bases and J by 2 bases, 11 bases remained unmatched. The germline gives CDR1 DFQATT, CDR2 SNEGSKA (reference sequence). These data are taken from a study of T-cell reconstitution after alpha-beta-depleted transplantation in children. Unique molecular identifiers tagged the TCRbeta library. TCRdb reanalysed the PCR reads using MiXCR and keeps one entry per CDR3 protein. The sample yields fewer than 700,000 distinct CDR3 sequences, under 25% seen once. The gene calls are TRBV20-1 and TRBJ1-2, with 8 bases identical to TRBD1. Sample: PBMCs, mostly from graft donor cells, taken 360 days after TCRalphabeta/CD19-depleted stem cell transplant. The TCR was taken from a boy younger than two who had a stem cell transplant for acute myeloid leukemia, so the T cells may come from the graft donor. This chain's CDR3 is CSASPPDRDRNYGYTF. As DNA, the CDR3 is TGCAGTGCTAGCCCTCCGGACAGGGATAGAAACTATGGCTACACCTTC.